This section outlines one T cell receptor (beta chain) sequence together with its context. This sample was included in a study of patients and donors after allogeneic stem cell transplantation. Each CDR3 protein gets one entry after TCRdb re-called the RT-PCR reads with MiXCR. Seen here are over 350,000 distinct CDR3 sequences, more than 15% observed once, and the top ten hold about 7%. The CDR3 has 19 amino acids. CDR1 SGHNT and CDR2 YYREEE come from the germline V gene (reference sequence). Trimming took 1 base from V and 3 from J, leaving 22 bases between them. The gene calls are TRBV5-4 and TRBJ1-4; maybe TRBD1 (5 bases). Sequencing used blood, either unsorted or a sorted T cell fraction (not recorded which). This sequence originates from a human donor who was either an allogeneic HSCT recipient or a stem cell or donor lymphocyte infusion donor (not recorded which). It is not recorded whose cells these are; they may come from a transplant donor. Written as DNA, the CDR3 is TGTGCCAGCAGCTTGAAATCCCCAGGGCGAGGAGGAGCTAATGAAAAACTGTTTTTT. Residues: CASSLKSPGRGGANEKLFF.